This TCR beta chain came from a study of T cell repertoires in cytomegalovirus infection. Study information: Newly reported HLA-C-restricted and thoroughly characterized HLA-B-restricted CMV epitopes were employed. Public TCR beta signatures indicated both CMV infection and matching HLA type.

Comment on this clonotype: What it recognizes is unknown.

The V gene lost 11 bases and the J gene lost 4 bases, with 9 bases spanning the gap. This CDR3 spans 11 amino acids. Per germline, CDR1 LNHDA and CDR2 SQIVND (reference sequence). TCRdb fed the reads into MiXCR, producing one record per CDR3 protein. Found here are about 890,000 distinct CDR3 sequences, around 31% of them singletons; the top ten hold over 11%. General study results and limits: Dominating the ex vivo response were HLA-C-restricted CMV-specific TCR beta clonotypes.

The sequence was collected from a human donor in good health (CMV status not recorded). Some clones in this sample may be carry-over from other donors' samples. The material was cultured CD8+ T cells from PBMCs, obtained from culture after CMV antigen stimulation. The genes are TRBV19 and TRBJ1-3, with unresolved D. CDR3 protein: CAGSRGNTIYF. In nucleotides, the CDR3 is TGTGCCGGATCACGGGGAAACACCATATATTTT.